Listed below are T cell receptor beta chains from one sample, sequenced in a study of T cell responses to AZD1222 COVID-19 vaccine. Some clones are missing from TCRdb's copy, which holds only in-frame ones; the method was immunoSEQ multiplex PCR. Altogether roughly 150,000 clones are present, roughly 91% being singletons, with the ten largest covering less than 6.5%. This material consisted of peripheral blood, taken 28 days after the second AZD1222 dose. The source of these receptors is an adult who received the AZD1222 COVID-19 vaccine. Each CDR3 is given with its conserved first and last residue. D genes are given only for firm matches. Clone size, where shown, is once, few, many, or a class for clones that have expanded.

J | V | size | D | DNA | CDR3
TRBJ1-2 | TRBV28 | NA | NA | TGTGCCAGCAGTTCGGGCAGTCCTTATGGCTACACCTTC | CASSSGSPYGYTF
TRBJ1-2 | TRBV28 | NA | TRBD1 | TGTGCCAGCAGTTCCGTAAGTGCAGGGGGCCCTGGCTACACCTTC | CASSSVSAGGPGYTF
TRBJ1-6 | TRBV30 | NA | TRBD1 | TGTGCCTGGAGTCCTTTGACAGGGTTGAATTCACCCCTCCACTTT | CAWSPLTGLNSPLHF
TRBJ1-3 | TRBV11-2 | NA | NA | TGTGCCAGCAGCTTAACGTTTTCGGCAGCGGGGACGGGAAACACCATATATTTT | CASSLTFSAAGTGNTIYF
TRBJ2-3 | TRBV28 | once | NA | TGTGCCAGCACCTCTCAAGGTGACACAGATACGCAGTATTTT | CASTSQGDTDTQYF
TRBJ1-4 | TRBV5-1 | once | NA | TGCGCCAGCAGCTTGGGGCAGGCGAGTCTGGAAAAACTGTTTTTT | CASSLGQASLEKLFF
TRBJ2-1 | TRBV10-3 | NA | NA | TGTGCCACCTCGGGTGGGGTCGATGAGCAGTTCTTC | CATSGGVDEQFF
TRBJ2-3 | TRBV7-9 | once | NA | TGTGCCAGCAGCGTCACATCCACAGATACGCAGTATTTT | CASSVTSTDTQYF
TRBJ1-6 | TRBV18 | NA | NA | TGTGCCAGCTCACCAGGCGGGGAAGAGTCACCCCTCCACTTT | CASSPGGEESPLHF
TRBJ2-7 | TRBV3-1/TRBV3-2 | NA | TRBD1 | TGTGCCAGCAGCCAGCCGGGACAGGGGTCTACCACAAGCTCCTACGAGCAGTACTTC | CASSQPGQGSTTSSYEQYF
TRBJ2-1 | TRBV7-9 | NA | TRBD2 | TGTGCCAGCAGCTTAGAGATGGGTTGGAGTAGCGGGAGTTTCAATGAGCAGTTCTTC | CASSLEMGWSSGSFNEQFF
TRBJ2-1 | TRBV7-6 | NA | TRBD2 | TGTGCCAGCAGCTTAGTCGGGGGAGGGTACAATGAGCAGTTCTTC | CASSLVGGGYNEQFF
TRBJ2-5 | TRBV19 | NA | NA | TGTGCCAGTAGTGCTCCGGGACAAGCACAAGAGACCCAGTACTTC | CASSAPGQAQETQYF
TRBJ1-5 | TRBV19 | once | TRBD1 | TGTGCCAGTAGTATACGGGACAGCTTCAATCAGCCCCAGCATTTT | CASSIRDSFNQPQHF
TRBJ1-2 | TRBV27 | NA | NA | TGTGCCAGCAGCCGCATGGAGCAGGGATTTAACTATGGCTACACCTTC | CASSRMEQGFNYGYTF
TRBJ1-2 | TRBV6-4 | NA | NA | TGTGCCAGCAGTCCCGGGACATTCTATGGCTACACCTTC | CASSPGTFYGYTF
TRBJ1-5 | TRBV20-1 | NA | NA | TGCAGTGCTAGTTCGGGCCTCCCCGAGCGGCCCCAGCATTTT | CSASSGLPERPQHF
TRBJ2-1 | TRBV7-9 | NA | TRBD2 | TGTGCCAGCAGCCAGGGGTCTAGCGGGAGTCAGAATGAGCAGTTCTTC | CASSQGSSGSQNEQFF
TRBJ1-2 | TRBV7-2 | NA | NA | TGTGCCAGCAGCTTAGCTGCTAACTATGGCTACACCTTC | CASSLAANYGYTF
TRBJ1-1 | TRBV12-3/TRBV12-4 | NA | NA | TGTGCCAGCAGTTTAACCTACAGGGTTGAAGCTTTCTTT | CASSLTYRVEAFF
TRBJ1-2 | TRBV4-2 | NA | NA | TGTGCCAGCAGCCAAGATTCTCAGGGGCCTAACTATGGCTACACCTTC | CASSQDSQGPNYGYTF
TRBJ2-7 | TRBV5-5 | few | NA | TGTGCCAGCAGCTTGAACAGGGAGGTGGGCGAGCAGTACTTC | CASSLNREVGEQYF
TRBJ2-1 | TRBV4-3 | NA | TRBD1 | TGCGCCAGCAGCCAAGGACAGGGGGCCTACAATGAGCAGTTCTTC | CASSQGQGAYNEQFF
TRBJ1-2 | TRBV2 | NA | NA | TGTGCCAGCAGTGAGTCGACAGGAAAGGATAACTATGGCTACACCTTC | CASSESTGKDNYGYTF
TRBJ2-3 | TRBV7-9 | NA | NA | TGTGCCAGCAGCTTAACGGGACTTGGGGATACGCAGTATTTT | CASSLTGLGDTQYF
TRBJ2-2 | TRBV28 | NA | TRBD1 | TGTGCCAGCAGTCATGCCGGGACAGGGAACGGGGAGCTGTTTTTT | CASSHAGTGNGELFF
TRBJ1-2 | TRBV18 | NA | NA | TGTGCCAGCTCACGTGCGGTTGGGGGCGAAGACTATGGCTACACCTTC | CASSRAVGGEDYGYTF
TRBJ2-5 | TRBV6-1 | NA | TRBD2 | TGTGCCAGCAGTGAGCCCCTACTAGCGGGGTTGAGGCAAGAGACCCAGTACTTC | CASSEPLLAGLRQETQYF
TRBJ1-6 | TRBV7-3 | NA | TRBD1 | TGTGCGCCCCGGGACAGGGATAATTCACCCCTCCACTTT | CAPRDRDNSPLHF
TRBJ2-7 | TRBV28 | NA | TRBD2 | TGTGCCAGCACCAACCCAGCGGGGTACGAGCAGTACTTC | CASTNPAGYEQYF
TRBJ1-2 | TRBV28 | NA | TRBD1 | TGTGCCAGCAGTTTATGGGGCGCGGACAGGGGGCCGAACTATGGCTACACCTTC | CASSLWGADRGPNYGYTF